This TCR beta chain was recovered during a study of T cells in Graves' hyperthyroidism and ophthalmopathy. General study results and limits: Appearing also in blood were most of the thyroid clonotypes expanded above 0.001.

The authors deemed Graves' hyperthyroidism stable absent ophthalmopathy progression within 18 months. Subjects aged 18 to 65 presented with newly diagnosed hyperthyroidism of less than 2 months' duration. Investigators excluded patients with uncontrolled infection, other autoimmune disease, pregnancy or lactation. Ten or more counts support this clonotype. Its antigen is not identified. Trimming removed 3 bases from V and 1 base from J, with 9 bases in between. CDR1 DFQATT and CDR2 SNEGSKA come from the germline V gene (reference sequence). This CDR3 has 14 amino acids. Researchers took RNA transcripts and amplified the TCR beta CDR3 regions from them. Initially, a first-round RT-PCR of the TCR CDR3 employed the HTBI primer set. TCRdb passed the multiplex PCR reads through MiXCR, listing each CDR3 protein once. The data contain 300,000 to 400,000 distinct CDR3 sequences, around a fifth of them singletons.

The receptor was derived from a woman between 45 and 60 years old with Graves' hyperthyroidism. The sample consisted of blood. This chain links TRBV20-1 with TRBJ2-2; D unclear. The DNA for the CDR3 is TGCAGTGCTAGGGGCGTCGGGAACACCGGGGAGCTGTTTTTT. It specifies CSARGVGNTGELFF.